The 10 T cell receptor beta chains below were found in one sample sequenced in a study of T cell responses to AZD1222 COVID-19 vaccine. Here immunoSEQ multiplex PCR was the method, and the copy in TCRdb shows in-frame clones only, minus some. Among roughly 180,000 clones listed, just over 90% were seen once. The input for sequencing was peripheral blood, taken 28 days after the second AZD1222 dose. Receptors originate from an adult who received the AZD1222 COVID-19 vaccine.

This chain joins TRBV28 and TRBJ1-4, with a tentative D call TRBD1 (6 bases). Germline loops: CDR1 MDHEN, CDR2 SYDVKM. CDR3 size: 17 residues. Trimming shortened V by 1 base and J by 7 bases, and 19 bases separated the two germline ends. The CDR3 here is CASSLSSGGGVSEKLFF. CDR3 DNA: TGTGCCAGCAGTTTATCCTCGGGGGGGGGCGTCAGTGAAAAACTGTTTTTT.

V gene TRBV18 combines with J gene TRBJ2-2, with a possible D match to TRBD2 (8 bases). The CDR3 extends over 20 amino acids. Germline V gives CDR1 KGHSH, CDR2 LQKENI. Trimming cost V 0 bases and J 1 base, with 21 bases left between them. CDR3 bases: TGTGCCAGCTCACCACCCCCGGGGACAGCGGGGGCCCTGAACACCGGGGAGCTGTTTTTT. This codes for CASSPPPGTAGALNTGELFF.

As concerns this clone: In the same sample, other DNA sequences code for this CDR3. The V gene is TRBV30, the J gene TRBJ2-3, with a tentative D call TRBD2 (6 bases). The CDR3 sequence is 12 residues long. Germline V lookup: CDR1 GTSNPN, CDR2 SVGIG (reference sequence). V was pared by 4 bases and J by 4 bases, with 9 bases between. CDR3 DNA sequence: TGTGCCTGGACATCGGGGGCAGATACGCAGTATTTT. Protein sequence: CAWTSGADTQYF.

V is TRBV19 and J is TRBJ1-5; the D is unclear. Germline loops: CDR1 LNHDA, CDR2 SQIVND (reference sequence). This CDR3 comprises 12 residues. The ends were cut back, 6 bases at V and 5 bases at J, with 8 bases in the middle. In DNA, the CDR3 is TGTGCCAGTAGGGAAATGGATCAGCCCCAGCATTTT. This encodes CASREMDQPQHF.

This clone appeared once. The rearrangement links TRBV15 to TRBJ1-4, with no clear D. Germline V gives CDR1 LNHNV, CDR2 YYDKDF (reference sequence). The CDR3 has 13 residues. V was shortened by 0 bases and J by 8 bases, with 7 bases between the two germline ends. The CDR3 is CATSRDSPEKLFF. The CDR3 DNA follows: TGTGCCACCAGCAGAGATAGTCCGGAAAAACTGTTTTTT.

This chain connects TRBV5-1 to TRBJ2-5, with 7 bases identical to TRBD1. Trimming at V came to 0 bases and at J to 2 bases, leaving 4 bases not matched to a gene. This CDR3 is built from 15 residues. Germline CDR1 and CDR2: SGHRS and YFSETQ. This CDR3 reads CASSLAGRGQETQYF. As DNA, the CDR3 is TGCGCCAGCAGCTTGGCCGGCAGGGGGCAAGAGACCCAGTACTTC. The variable domain in full, completed from reference TRBV5-1 and TRBJ2-5, reads KAGVTQTPRYLIKTRGQQVTLSCSPISGHRSVSWYQQTPGQGLQFLFEYFSETQRNKGNFPGRFSGRQFSNSRSEMNVSTLELGDSALYLCASSLAGRGQETQYFGPGTRLLVL.

The V gene is TRBV10-2, the J gene TRBJ1-1, with a tentative D call TRBD1 (6 bases). V was clipped by 2 bases and J by 6 bases, with 10 bases between them. The V gene's germline CDR1 is WSHSY and CDR2 SAAADI. The CDR3 loop spans 13 amino acids. The CDR3 nucleotides read TGCGCCAGCAGTGAGGACAGGAGGGCTGAAGCTTTCTTT. Its translation: CASSEDRRAEAFF.

The chain joins TRBV9 to TRBJ2-3, with 11 positions matching TRBD2. The ends lost 5 bases at V and 1 base at J; junction bases unmatched: 6. The V gene's germline CDR1 is SGDLS and CDR2 YYNGEE. The CDR3 loop spans 16 amino acids. The CDR3 sequence is CASSMGLADRTDTQYF. CDR3 coding DNA: TGTGCCAGCAGTATGGGACTAGCGGACCGCACAGATACGCAGTATTTT.

The chain uses TRBV7-3 and TRBJ1-1, with D possibly TRBD1 on 6 matching bases. Germline CDR1 is SGHTA and CDR2 is FQGTGA. The CDR3 has 13 amino acids. The ends were cut back, 6 bases at V and 4 bases at J, with 12 bases in the middle. The CDR3 loop reads CASSSSRGTEAFF. CDR3 coding DNA: TGTGCCAGCAGTTCCAGCAGGGGCACTGAAGCTTTCTTT.

This clone was counted a few times. This rearrangement joins TRBV28 to TRBJ1-1; D gene unclear. Germline V gene lookup returns CDR1 MDHEN and CDR2 SYDVKM. CDR3 length: 15 residues. V dropped 5 bases and J dropped 1 base, with 14 bases sitting between them. CDR3 residues: CASSPNLISNTEAFF. The CDR3 region has the DNA TGTGCCAGCAGTCCTAACCTCATATCGAACACTGAAGCTTTCTTT.